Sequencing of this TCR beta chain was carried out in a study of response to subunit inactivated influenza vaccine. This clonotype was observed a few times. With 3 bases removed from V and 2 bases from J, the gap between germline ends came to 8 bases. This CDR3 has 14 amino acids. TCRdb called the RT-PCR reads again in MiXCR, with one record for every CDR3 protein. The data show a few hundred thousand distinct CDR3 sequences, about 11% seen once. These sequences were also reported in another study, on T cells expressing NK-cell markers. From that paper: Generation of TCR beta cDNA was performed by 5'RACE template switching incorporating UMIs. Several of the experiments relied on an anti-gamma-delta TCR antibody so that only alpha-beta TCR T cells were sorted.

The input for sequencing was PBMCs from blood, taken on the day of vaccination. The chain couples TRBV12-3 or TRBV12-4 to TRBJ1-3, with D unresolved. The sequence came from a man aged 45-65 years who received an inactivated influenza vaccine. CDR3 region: CASSFTGPGNTIYF. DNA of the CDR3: TGTGCCAGCAGTTTTACCGGACCTGGAAACACCATATATTTT.